This T cell receptor beta chain was identified in a study of T-cell reconstitution after alpha-beta-depleted transplantation in children. The authors prepared the TCRbeta library with unique molecular identifiers. TCRdb re-called the PCR reads with MiXCR, one entry per CDR3 protein. The sample holds 200,000 to 250,000 distinct CDR3 sequences, around 9.6% seen once. In the case of this clonotype: The conserved phenylalanine or tryptophan normally closing the CDR3 is absent here, so this likely arose from a read error.

CDR3 length equals 15 residues. Trimming cost V 6 bases and J 2 bases; bases outside gene matches: 9. CDR1 and CDR2 from the germline V gene are DFQATT and SNEGSKA (reference sequence). The TCR originated in a human donor who donated a stem cell graft to a child with acute lymphoblastic leukemia. Sequencing used PBMCs from the stem cell graft donor, obtained from the stem cell graft. The chain recombines TRBV20-1 with TRBJ1-1; 10 nucleotides match TRBD1. The CDR3 region is CSAYPGQGPNTEAFS. CDR3 DNA: TGCAGTGCATATCCGGGACAGGGGCCAAACACTGAAGCTTTCTCT.